Below, 23 T cell receptor beta chains from the same sample are listed, as sequenced in a study of blood T cells in healthy people across ages. Primers used in a second PCR of roughly 7 to 12 cycles were a sample-barcoded 5' primer and a J-beta primer mix. TCRdb called the 5' RACE reads again in MiXCR, with one record for every CDR3 protein. This table has about 1.7 million distinct CDR3 sequences, under 30% appearing once. The sample consisted of blood. The receptors here all came from a woman in her twenties or thirties in good health.

This clonotype was seen only a few times. This chain joins TRBV20-1 and TRBJ2-3; 12 nucleotides match TRBD2. Germline lookup yields CDR1 DFQATT and CDR2 SNEGSKA (reference sequence). The CDR3 loop spans 15 amino acids. V lost 6 bases and J lost 1; bases outside the gene matches: 5. CDR3 in amino acids: CSAAGLAGGTDTQYF. The DNA for the CDR3 is TGCAGTGCAGCGGGACTAGCGGGTGGCACAGATACGCAGTATTTT.

The gene calls are TRBV24-1 and TRBJ2-1; 7 positions match TRBD2. CDR1 KGHDR and CDR2 SFDVKD come from the germline V gene. J was trimmed by 6 bases and V by 4 bases; bases with no gene match: 11. The CDR3 has 16 amino acids. The CDR3 spells CATSDPSGEGTNEQFF. The CDR3 nucleotides read TGTGCCACCAGTGACCCGTCGGGGGAGGGCACCAATGAGCAGTTCTTC.

The chain uses TRBV30 and TRBJ2-7; possibly TRBD1 or TRBD2 for D (5 bases each). Trimming removed 3 bases at V and 1 base at J, with 10 bases between. This CDR3 comprises 13 residues. Germline V gives CDR1 GTSNPN, CDR2 SVGIG (reference sequence). DNA of the CDR3: TGTGCCTGGAGGAGGGACGGATCCTACGAGCAGTACTTC. Encoded protein: CAWRRDGSYEQYF.

This clonotype has a handful of counts. The gene calls are TRBV20-1 and TRBJ1-5; possibly TRBD1 for D (5 bases). V lost 3 bases to trimming and J lost 6 bases, with 18 bases between them. The V gene's germline CDR1 is DFQATT and CDR2 SNEGSKA (reference sequence). This CDR3 has 15 residues. The CDR3 loop reads CSARDPGPRGQPQHF. DNA for the CDR3: TGCAGTGCTAGGGATCCGGGACCCCGAGGTCAGCCCCAGCATTTT.

In its sample, this clonotype was seen a few times. The chain employs TRBV20-1 and TRBJ2-1, with D possibly being TRBD1 (5 bases). Germline V CDR1 and CDR2: DFQATT, SNEGSKA (reference sequence). This CDR3 has 12 residues. Between the trimmed V and J ends, which lost 7 bases and 0 bases, there was a span of 7 bases. The DNA of the CDR3 is TGCAGTGGGACATTCTCCTACAATGAGCAGTTCTTC. Translated: CSGTFSYNEQFF.

The chain combines TRBV7-9 with TRBJ2-1; D gene ambiguous. Looked up from germline, CDR1 is SEHNR and CDR2 is FQNEAQ (reference sequence). The CDR3 consists of 12 residues. Trimming pared 7 bases from V and 10 bases from J, leaving 14 bases between. In DNA, the CDR3 is TGTGCCAGCACCGGGTCTGCCTCCGAGCAGTTCTTC. This codes for CASTGSASEQFF.

J is TRBJ1-2 and V is TRBV25-1; 7 bases are shared with TRBD1. This CDR3 has 14 amino acids. The germline V gene has CDR1 MGHDK and CDR2 SYGVNS. The V and J ends lost 3 bases and 4 bases, in that order; junction bases with no gene match: 5. The CDR3 loop reads CASSEINRGYGYTF. The CDR3 region has the DNA TGTGCCAGCAGTGAGATAAACAGGGGCTATGGCTACACCTTC.

This clonotype has only one observation. V and J are TRBV28 and TRBJ1-5; D perhaps matches TRBD1 (5 bases). Germline loops: CDR1 MDHEN, CDR2 SYDVKM. Trimming cost V 11 bases and J 2 bases, with 16 bases left between them. The CDR3 is made up of 14 amino acids. DNA for the CDR3: TGTGCCGGCGGGGGTCTTTCGGGCAATCAGCCCCAGCATTTT. Amino acids: CAGGGLSGNQPQHF.

This rearrangement joins TRBV20-1 to TRBJ1-1; D unclear. V gave up 1 base and J gave up 1 base, with 13 bases separating them. This CDR3 has 15 residues. CDR1 DFQATT and CDR2 SNEGSKA come from the germline V gene (reference sequence). The CDR3 region has the DNA TGCAGTGCTAGAGCCCGTTTGAGTCGGAACACTGAAGCTTTCTTT. Amino acids: CSARARLSRNTEAFF.

The chain combines TRBV6-8 with TRBJ1-5; perhaps TRBD1 as D (5 bases). Germline assignment: CDR1 MNHGY and CDR2 SAAAGT. The CDR3 totals 16 residues. V lost 4 bases and J 2 bases, leaving 15 bases between the germline ends. CDR3 in amino acids: CASSCREGGGNQPQHF. CDR3 nucleotide sequence: TGTGCCAGCAGTTGCAGGGAGGGAGGCGGCAATCAGCCCCAGCATTTT.

This clonotype has at least ten counts. V and J are TRBV29-1 and TRBJ2-1; 8 bases are a match to TRBD1. CDR3 length: 13 residues. Trimming at V came to 7 bases and at J to 7 bases, leaving 9 bases not matched to a gene. Germline V gene data show CDR1 as SQVTM and CDR2 as ANQGSEA. The CDR3 DNA reads TGCAGCGCACAGGGGGGAGGACCTAATGAGCAGTTCTTC. Translated, it gives CSAQGGGPNEQFF.

Ten or more counts support this clonotype. The chain is built from TRBV4-3 and TRBJ2-1; possibly TRBD2 for D (5 bases). The germline V gene has CDR1 LGHNA and CDR2 YSLEER. Trimming left V 0 bases short and J 4 bases short, with 13 bases between. There are 16 residues in the CDR3. CDR3 DNA sequence: TGCGCCAGCAGCCAAGATCCCCTAGCAGCTTACAATGAGCAGTTCTTC. Translated: CASSQDPLAAYNEQFF.

This chain uses TRBV24-1 with TRBJ1-2, with TRBD1 as a possible D gene (6 bases). There are 14 residues in the CDR3. Germline V CDR1 and CDR2: KGHDR, SFDVKD. Trimming took 4 bases from V and 4 from J, leaving 12 bases between them. This CDR3 is CATSDQGRPYGYTF. In DNA form, the CDR3 reads TGTGCCACCAGTGACCAGGGGCGCCCCTATGGCTACACCTTC.

V usage is TRBV4-3 and J usage is TRBJ1-1; 11 bases map to TRBD1. The germline CDR1 and CDR2 sequences are LGHNA and YSLEER. The ends lost 4 bases at V and 5 bases at J; junction bases unmatched: 9. The CDR3 has 16 amino acids. The CDR3 DNA sequence: TGCGCCAGCAGCCTTGGACAGGGGGCTAGTGGGACTGAAGCTTTCTTT. It encodes CASSLGQGASGTEAFF.

This clonotype showed up just a few times. V and J are TRBV5-1 and TRBJ2-7, with 9 nucleotides matching TRBD1. The CDR3 contains 16 residues. Germline values: CDR1 SGHRS, CDR2 YFSETQ. The trim removed 0 bases at V and 7 bases at J, leaving 11 bases unmatched. CDR3 sequence reads: CASSLGGTGSYNEQYF. The CDR3 DNA follows: TGCGCCAGCAGCTTGGGTGGGACAGGGTCCTACAATGAGCAGTACTTC.

The gene calls are TRBV28 and TRBJ1-5, with 8 bases lining up with TRBD1. CDR1 MDHEN and CDR2 SYDVKM come from the germline V gene. This CDR3 region has 15 residues. V was clipped by 7 bases and J by 5 bases; unmatched bases: 10. The CDR3 is CASNITRQGHQPQHF. DNA of the CDR3: TGTGCCAGCAATATCACCCGACAGGGGCATCAGCCCCAGCATTTT.

The chain links TRBV5-1 to TRBJ2-1; the match to TRBD1 covers 7 bases. From germline, CDR1 is SGHRS and CDR2 YFSETQ. Trimming took 0 bases from V and 2 from J; bases not matched to a gene: 11. The CDR3 spans 18 residues. The CDR3 DNA sequence: TGCGCCAGCAGCTTGGATCTCGGGGCAGGGGGTCCCTACAATGAGCAGTTCTTC. Amino acid sequence: CASSLDLGAGGPYNEQFF.

This clonotype has just one count. The chain joins TRBV7-2 to TRBJ2-1; D is unresolved. The tail of the sequence fits TRBJ2-7 better, so the J call may be wrong. Germline V CDR1 and CDR2: SGHTA, FQGNSA. The CDR3 is 14 residues long. CDR3 coding DNA: TGTGCCAGCAGCTTAGGATTTTCGGACTACGAGCAGTACTTC. Protein sequence: CASSLGFSDYEQYF.

There are many counts of this clonotype. At one of its ends the junction is not consistent with the germline gene, which may arise from a read error. CDR3 in DNA: TGTGCCAGCAGTTTAGGGGGACAGTCCTACGAGCAGTACTTC. Residues: CASSLGGQSYEQYF. The chain combines TRBV5-1 with TRBJ2-7; 7 nucleotides align to TRBD1. Germline values: CDR1 SGHRS, CDR2 YFSETQ. There are 14 residues in the CDR3. Drawing the rest from reference TRBV5-1 and TRBJ2-7, the complete variable domain is KAGVTQTPRYLIKTRGQQVTLSCSPISGHRSVSWYQQTPGQGLQFLFEYFSETQRNKGNFPGRFSGRQFSNSRSEMNVSTLELGDSALYLCASSLGGQSYEQYFGPGTRLTVT.

The chain uses TRBV20-1 and TRBJ2-1; D is unclear. Germline V gene lookup returns CDR1 DFQATT and CDR2 SNEGSKA (reference sequence). V lost 6 bases and J lost 7, with 19 bases in between. CDR3 size: 14 residues. The CDR3: CSATLDPTRNEQFF. In nucleotides, the CDR3 is TGCAGTGCCACCCTTGACCCCACTCGGAATGAGCAGTTCTTC.

In regard to this clonotype: This may be a read error: a much more frequent sequence differs by one nucleotide. V usage is TRBV7-9 and J usage is TRBJ1-5; TRBD1 matches 7 bases. This CDR3 is 17 amino acids long. Germline CDR1 and CDR2: SEHNR and FQNEAQ (reference sequence). The CDR3, as DNA: TGTGCCGGCAGCTTAGGGTTTGGACAGGAAGTCAATCAGCCCCAGCATTTT. Residues: CAGSLGFGQEVNQPQHF. Full variable domain (missing parts from reference TRBV7-9 and TRBJ1-5): DTGVSQNPRHKITKRGQNVTFRCDPISEHNRLYWYRQTLGQGPEFLTYFQNEAQLEKSRLLSDRFSAERPKGSFSTLEIQRTEQGDSAMYLCAGSLGFGQEVNQPQHFGDGTRLSIL.

On this clonotype itself: Since a much larger clone is just one base distant, this may be a read error. This rearrangement joins TRBV10-2 to TRBJ1-2, with a tentative D call TRBD1 (6 bases). The CDR3 runs to 12 residues. The germline gives CDR1 WSHSY, CDR2 SAAADI. V shed 7 bases and J shed 6 bases, with 12 bases lying between them. The CDR3 sequence is CASTRGGHGYTF. The CDR3 DNA is TGCGCCAGCACCCGAGGGGGTCATGGCTACACCTTC.

The gene calls are TRBV29-1 and TRBJ1-2, with a tentative D call TRBD1 (5 bases). This CDR3 is built from 12 residues. In germline, CDR1 is SQVTM, CDR2 ANQGSEA. Trimming left V 3 bases short and J 3 bases short, with 8 bases between. The CDR3 loop reads CSVEAGHYGYTF. Here the CDR3 DNA reads TGCAGCGTTGAGGCAGGGCACTATGGCTACACCTTC.